Here is one T cell receptor (beta chain) with its context. The record originates from a study of regulatory T cells in long-lasting Graves disease. At the level of the study: Over-5-year antithyroid drug use with positive TSH receptor antibodies defined persistent Graves' disease in the study.

The time point denotes: persistent/refractory GD, antithyroid drugs over 5 years with positive TRAb. Isolated PBMC RNA provided the starting material for the TCR library. Germline lookup yields CDR1 LNHDA and CDR2 SQIVND (reference sequence). The CDR3 contains 14 residues. V was cut by 4 bases and J by 4 bases, with 10 bases left in between. Construction of the TCR beta libraries employed iRepertoire HTBI primers in conjunction with Arm-PCR of CDR3 regions. A single record per CDR3 protein comes from TCRdb applying MiXCR to the multiplex PCR reads. The data hold roughly 360,000 distinct CDR3 sequences, with 20% to 25% observed a single time.

The V and J genes are TRBV19 and TRBJ2-2; D is unresolved. The sequence derives from a woman aged 35 to 49 with Graves disease. The sample was peripheral blood mononuclear cells (PBMCs), taken when the disease was refractory, from a patient treated with antithyroid drugs. For the CDR3, the DNA is TGTGCCAGTAGTACCGGACCACCCACCGGGGAGCTGTTTTTT. Translated, it gives CASSTGPPTGELFF.